These T cell receptor beta chains were read from a single sample in a study of blood T cell repertoires in COVID-19. Some clones are missing from TCRdb's copy, which holds only in-frame ones; the method was immunoSEQ multiplex PCR. Here the sample spans roughly 150,000 clones, roughly 90% being singletons. Source material: peripheral blood. Receptors originate from a man aged 55 to 70 with acute or convalescent COVID-19. Each CDR3 is given with its conserved first and last residue. The D gene is left open where the match is weak.

cdr3_aa: CASTLSELWYGYTF
cdr3_nt: TGTGCCAGCACCCTTTCTGAACTTTGGTATGGCTACACCTTC
j_call: TRBJ1-2
cdr3_length: 14
v_call: TRBV5-8
d_call: .

cdr3_aa: CASSQGWGGKLFF
cdr3_nt: TGCGCCAGCAGCCAAGGGTGGGGAGGTAAACTGTTTTTT
j_call: TRBJ1-4
cdr3_length: 13
v_call: TRBV4-1
d_call: .

cdr3_aa: CSVEVGGNTEAFF
cdr3_nt: TGCAGCGTTGAGGTGGGAGGGAACACTGAAGCTTTCTTT
j_call: TRBJ1-1
cdr3_length: 13
v_call: TRBV29-1
d_call: .

cdr3_aa: CASSYSPGIGGYTF
cdr3_nt: TGTGCCAGCAGTTACAGCCCGGGTATCGGTGGCTACACCTTC
j_call: TRBJ1-2
cdr3_length: 14
v_call: TRBV6-5
d_call: .

cdr3_aa: CAIRPRGQGRSTGRNTIYF
cdr3_nt: TGTGCCATCAGACCCCGGGGACAGGGGAGGTCCACGGGTCGAAACACCATATATTTT
j_call: TRBJ1-3
cdr3_length: 19
v_call: TRBV10-3
d_call: TRBD1

cdr3_aa: CASSLGGRTLGQFF
cdr3_nt: TGTGCCAGCAGCCTAGGAGGCAGGACTTTAGGGCAGTTCTTC
j_call: TRBJ2-1
cdr3_length: 14
v_call: TRBV11-2
d_call: .

cdr3_aa: CASSQWNSHSYNSPLHF
cdr3_nt: TGTGCCAGCAGCCAGTGGAACAGTCACTCCTATAATTCACCCCTCCACTTT
j_call: TRBJ1-6
cdr3_length: 17
v_call: TRBV3-1/TRBV3-2
d_call: .

cdr3_aa: CASSSGGFNTGELFF
cdr3_nt: TGTGCCAGCAGCTCAGGGGGATTTAACACCGGGGAGCTGTTTTTT
j_call: TRBJ2-2
cdr3_length: 15
v_call: TRBV5-6
d_call: TRBD1

cdr3_aa: CASSPLSHEQFF
cdr3_nt: TGTGCCAGCAGCCCCCTCAGTCATGAGCAGTTCTTC
j_call: TRBJ2-1
cdr3_length: 12
v_call: TRBV3-1/TRBV3-2
d_call: .

cdr3_aa: CAIRGGFNSPLHF
cdr3_nt: TGTGCCATCAGGGGAGGGTTTAATTCACCCCTCCACTTT
j_call: TRBJ1-6
cdr3_length: 13
v_call: TRBV10-3
d_call: .

cdr3_aa: CASRGGQGAPYEQYF
cdr3_nt: TGTGCCAGCAGGGGGGGACAGGGGGCACCCTACGAGCAGTACTTC
j_call: TRBJ2-7
cdr3_length: 15
v_call: TRBV2
d_call: TRBD1

cdr3_aa: CASSLNGALDGYTF
cdr3_nt: TGTGCCAGCAGTTTAAACGGAGCCTTGGATGGCTACACCTTC
j_call: TRBJ1-2
cdr3_length: 14
v_call: TRBV27
d_call: .

cdr3_aa: CASSRDSGANVLTF
cdr3_nt: TGTGCCAGCAGCCGAGACTCTGGGGCCAACGTCCTGACTTTC
j_call: TRBJ2-6
cdr3_length: 14
v_call: TRBV6-5
d_call: .

cdr3_aa: CASSELGVAYYGYTF
cdr3_nt: TGTGCCAGCAGTGAATTAGGGGTAGCTTACTATGGCTACACCTTC
j_call: TRBJ1-2
cdr3_length: 15
v_call: TRBV6-1
d_call: .

cdr3_aa: CASSSAGPGAWYF
cdr3_nt: TGTGCCAGCAGTTCAGCCGGTCCGGGAGCCTGGTATTTT
j_call: TRBJ2-3
cdr3_length: 13
v_call: TRBV11-2
d_call: .

cdr3_aa: CAWSNPGQGAIVTQYF
cdr3_nt: TGTGCCTGGAGTAATCCGGGACAGGGGGCGATAGTGACCCAGTACTTC
j_call: TRBJ2-5
cdr3_length: 16
v_call: TRBV30
d_call: TRBD1

cdr3_aa: CASSYSGTVYEQYF
cdr3_nt: TGTGCCAGCAGTTACTCCGGGACAGTCTACGAGCAGTACTTC
j_call: TRBJ2-7
cdr3_length: 14
v_call: TRBV6-6
d_call: TRBD1

cdr3_aa: CALKRRGDGGYTF
cdr3_nt: TGTGCCTTAAAACGACGGGGGGATGGTGGCTACACCTTC
j_call: TRBJ1-2
cdr3_length: 13
v_call: TRBV30
d_call: .